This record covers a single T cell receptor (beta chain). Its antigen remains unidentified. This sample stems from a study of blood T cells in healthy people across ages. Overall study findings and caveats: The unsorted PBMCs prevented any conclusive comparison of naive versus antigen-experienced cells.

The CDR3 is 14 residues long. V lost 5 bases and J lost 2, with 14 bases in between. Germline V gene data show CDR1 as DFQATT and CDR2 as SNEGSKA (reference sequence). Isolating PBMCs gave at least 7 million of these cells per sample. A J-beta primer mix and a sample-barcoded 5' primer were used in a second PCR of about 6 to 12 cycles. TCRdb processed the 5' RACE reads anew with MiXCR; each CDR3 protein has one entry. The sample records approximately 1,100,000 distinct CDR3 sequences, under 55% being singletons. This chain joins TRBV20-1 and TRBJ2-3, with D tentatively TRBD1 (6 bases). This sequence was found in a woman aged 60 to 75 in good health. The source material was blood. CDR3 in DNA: TGCAGTGCTCCTCAGGGGTTCCACACAGATACGCAGTATTTT. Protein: CSAPQGFHTDTQYF.